The 24 T cell receptor beta chains below were found in one sample sequenced in a study of blood T cell repertoires in COVID-19. Generated by immunoSEQ multiplex PCR, the TCRdb table keeps only in-frame clones and is missing some. The repertoire consists of around 140,000 clones, with 80% to 90% occurring once and the leading ten covering less than 3%. Sequenced material: peripheral blood. The receptors here all came from a man in his fifties or sixties with active or convalescent COVID-19.

The chain links TRBV4-2 to TRBJ2-7; TRBD1 aligns across 9 bases. With 0 bases clipped from V and 7 bases from J, the junction kept 10 bases outside the gene matches. The CDR3 has 16 residues. Per the germline V gene, CDR1 is LGHNA and CDR2 is YNFKEQ. CDR3 sequence: CASSQDKYRGLGEQYF. The CDR3 nucleotides read TGTGCCAGCAGCCAAGATAAGTACAGGGGGCTGGGTGAGCAGTACTTC.

The chain has TRBV24-1 and TRBJ2-3; 7 bases line up with TRBD2. J gave up 6 bases and V 2 bases, and 4 bases lay outside the gene matches. This CDR3 has 14 amino acids. The germline gives CDR1 KGHDR, CDR2 SFDVKD. The CDR3 bases are TGTGCCACCAGTGATTGGGAGGGGTGGGATACGCAGTATTTT. This sequence encodes CATSDWEGWDTQYF.

The chain links TRBV19 to TRBJ2-1; 7 bases are a match to TRBD2. V lost 5 bases, J lost 4 bases, and 5 bases stayed unmatched. The germline V gene has CDR1 LNHDA and CDR2 SQIVND (reference sequence). CDR3 length: 14 residues. The CDR3 nucleotides are TGTGCCAGTAGTCCGGGACTACTTTACAATGAGCAGTTCTTC. This encodes CASSPGLLYNEQFF.

V usage is TRBV7-3 and J usage is TRBJ1-2, with 10 bases lining up with TRBD1. Germline V lookup: CDR1 SGHTA, CDR2 FQGTGA. With V trimmed by 4 bases and J by 6 bases, 2 bases remained unmatched. The CDR3 extends over 13 amino acids. CDR3 loop: CASSSGTGDGYTF. For the CDR3, the DNA is TGTGCCAGCAGCTCCGGGACAGGGGATGGCTACACCTTC.

The chain uses TRBV27 and TRBJ2-7; 7 bases map to TRBD1. From germline, CDR1 is MNHEY and CDR2 SMNVEV (reference sequence). This CDR3 has 15 residues. Unmatched junction bases numbered 10, after V lost 6 bases and J lost 2 bases. DNA of the CDR3: TGTGCCAGCAGCCCTCCCGGGACAGAGACCTACGAGCAGTACTTC. This encodes CASSPPGTETYEQYF.

The genes are TRBV5-1 and TRBJ2-7; 7 nucleotides match TRBD2. The CDR3 sequence is 15 residues long. After removal of 0 bases from V and 3 bases from J, the junction contained 6 bases not matched to a gene. CDR1 is SGHRS, CDR2 YFSETQ, per germline. The CDR3 bases are TGCGCCAGCAGCTTGGCCTTAGCGGGTGTCTACGAGCAGTACTTC. It specifies CASSLALAGVYEQYF.

V is TRBV19 and J is TRBJ2-1; D perhaps matches TRBD2 (6 bases). The CDR3 length is 15 residues. The V gene's germline CDR1 is LNHDA and CDR2 SQIVND (reference sequence). Between the trimmed V and J ends, which lost 0 bases and 8 bases, there was a span of 14 bases. The CDR3 region is CASSIDQGGGDEQFF. CDR3 coding DNA: TGTGCCAGTAGTATAGATCAGGGAGGTGGGGATGAGCAGTTCTTC.

This sequence joins TRBV5-5 and TRBJ2-2; a weak D match, TRBD2 (5 bases). This CDR3 spans 15 amino acids. The germline V gene has CDR1 SGHKS and CDR2 YYEKEE (reference sequence). Trimming pared 1 base from V and 2 bases from J, leaving 9 bases between. CDR3 bases: TGTGCCAGCAGCTTGAACCGGGGAAACACCGGGGAGCTGTTTTTT. Residues: CASSLNRGNTGELFF.

The CDR3 loop is CSVRLSFSGTEAFF. The CDR3 bases are TGCAGCGTCCGTCTTTCCTTTTCGGGCACTGAAGCTTTCTTT. The rearrangement uses TRBV29-1 and TRBJ1-1; D ambiguous. In germline, CDR1 is SQVTM, CDR2 ANQGSEA. This CDR3 has 14 residues. The V gene lost 6 bases and the J gene lost 4 bases, with 18 bases spanning the gap.

This clone was observed once. CDR3 amino acids: CASSPPLVAASTDTQYF. The DNA for the CDR3 is TGCGCCAGCAGCCCCCCTCTAGTAGCAGCCAGCACAGATACGCAGTATTTT. V gene TRBV5-1 combines with J gene TRBJ2-3; D gene unclear. The CDR3 is 17 amino acids. CDR1 is SGHRS, CDR2 YFSETQ, per germline. V lost 4 bases and J lost 0, with 18 bases in between.

The chain links TRBV29-1 to TRBJ1-5; 8 nucleotides align to TRBD1. This CDR3 is 13 amino acids long. Germline CDR1 SQVTM, CDR2 ANQGSEA. The V gene end was trimmed by 7 bases and the J gene end by 2 bases; junction bases not matched to a gene: 4. CDR3 nucleotide sequence: TGCAGCGCCCAGGGACAGGGCAATCAGCCCCAGCATTTT. The encoded protein is CSAQGQGNQPQHF.

The chain joins TRBV15 to TRBJ1-5; 7 nucleotides match TRBD1. The junction had 7 bases not matched to a gene; V was cut back by 3 bases and J by 2 bases. In germline, CDR1 is LNHNV, CDR2 YYDKDF (reference sequence). The CDR3 has 16 residues. CDR3 sequence reads: CATSSAQGSRNQPQHF. The CDR3 DNA is TGTGCCACCAGCAGTGCACAGGGGTCGCGCAATCAGCCCCAGCATTTT. The variable domain in full, with the rest retrieved from reference TRBV15 and TRBJ1-5, is DAMVIQNPRYQVTQFGKPVTLSCSQTLNHNVMYWYQQKSSQAPKLLFHYYDKDFNNEADTPDNFQSRRPNTSFCFLDIRSPGLGDTAMYLCATSSAQGSRNQPQHFGDGTRLSIL.

This chain links TRBV11-1 with TRBJ2-3; the D is unclear. The length of the CDR3 is 12 residues. Trimming took 5 bases from V and 3 from J, leaving 6 bases between them. Germline-derived CDR1 and CDR2 are SGHAT and FQDESV (reference sequence). CDR3 bases: TGTGCCAGCAGCATACTGACAGATACGCAGTATTTT. It is translated as CASSILTDTQYF.

This clone was picked up a small number of times. This chain uses TRBV27 with TRBJ2-3, with a weak D call TRBD1 (6 bases). CDR1 and CDR2 (germline): MNHEY, SMNVEV (reference sequence). The germline V and J ends were trimmed by 2 bases and 3 bases, with 12 bases remaining between them. The CDR3 runs to 15 residues. The CDR3 spells CASSLGGHETDTQYF. CDR3 bases: TGTGCCAGCAGTTTAGGGGGACATGAGACAGATACGCAGTATTTT.

The rearrangement links TRBV30 to TRBJ1-1; 9 bases align to TRBD1. After removal of 2 bases from V and 8 bases from J, the junction contained 12 bases not matched to a gene. This CDR3 region has 15 residues. In germline, CDR1 is GTSNPN, CDR2 SVGIG (reference sequence). The CDR3 sequence: CAWSTPGQGHREAFF. As DNA, the CDR3 is TGTGCCTGGAGTACTCCGGGACAGGGTCACAGGGAAGCTTTCTTT.

J is TRBJ2-2 and V is TRBV5-6, with 9 bases fitting TRBD1. The J segment lost 6 bases and the V segment lost 4 bases, leaving 7 bases of the junction unmatched. CDR1 SGHDT and CDR2 YYEEEE come from the germline V gene. This CDR3 has 15 amino acids. The CDR3 sequence is CASSPSGTGSGELFF. DNA of the CDR3: TGTGCCAGCAGCCCGTCCGGGACAGGGTCCGGGGAGCTGTTTTTT.

The rearrangement joins TRBV6-6 to TRBJ2-5; D perhaps matches TRBD1 (6 bases). The V and J ends lost 4 bases and 2 bases respectively, with 11 bases between them. Germline assignment: CDR1 MNHNY and CDR2 SVGAGI (reference sequence). The CDR3 length is 14 residues. The CDR3 nucleotides read TGTGCCAGCAGTTTAAACAGGGTTCAAGAGACCCAGTACTTC. This encodes CASSLNRVQETQYF.

This clone was detected only once. The gene calls are TRBV23-1 and TRBJ2-7; TRBD2 matches at 8 bases. TRBV23-1 is an ORF; its function is uncertain. After removal of 8 bases from V and 9 bases from J, the junction contained 15 bases not matched to a gene. The CDR3 spans 14 residues. CDR3 protein: CASPRLSRGAGQYF. The CDR3 nucleotides are TGCGCCAGCCCCCGCTTGTCGCGGGGGGCCGGGCAGTACTTC.

The V call is TRBV7-9, the J call TRBJ1-3; tentatively, D is TRBD1 (5 bases). CDR1 is SEHNR and CDR2 is FQNEAQ in the germline V gene (reference sequence). V dropped 2 bases and J dropped 8 bases, with 13 bases sitting between them. The CDR3 contains 14 residues. CDR3 sequence: CASSLSAGQDTIYF. The CDR3 DNA sequence: TGTGCCAGCAGCTTATCCGCGGGGCAAGACACCATATATTTT.

The J gene is TRBJ2-7, the V gene TRBV27, with 7 bases fitting TRBD1. Germline lookup yields CDR1 MNHEY and CDR2 SMNVEV (reference sequence). The V gene end was trimmed by 5 bases and the J gene end by 6 bases; junction bases not matched to a gene: 19. The CDR3 runs to 17 residues. In nucleotides, the CDR3 is TGTGCCAGCAGTCATGAATCGACAGGGTTTTCCCCTAGCGAGCAGTACTTC. Protein sequence: CASSHESTGFSPSEQYF.

This chain links TRBV7-2 with TRBJ2-7, with 7 nucleotides matching TRBD1. Germline CDR1 reads SGHTA; CDR2 reads FQGNSA. The CDR3 loop spans 14 amino acids. V was pared by 3 bases and J by 0 bases, with 2 bases of the junction left unmatched. CDR3 sequence: CASSFDRVSYEQYF. For the CDR3, the DNA is TGTGCCAGCAGCTTCGACAGGGTCTCCTACGAGCAGTACTTC.

The chain has TRBV19 and TRBJ1-4; D call uncertain. The V gene's germline CDR1 is LNHDA and CDR2 SQIVND (reference sequence). This CDR3 has 17 residues. The germline V and J ends were trimmed by 6 bases and 0 bases, with 17 bases remaining between them. CDR3 sequence: CASSTEVTAATNEKLFF. CDR3 sequence (DNA): TGTGCCAGTAGCACGGAGGTAACCGCCGCAACTAATGAAAAACTGTTTTTT.

The chain combines TRBV3-1 (or the pseudogene TRBV3-2) with TRBJ1-1; D might be TRBD1 (5 bases). Between the trimmed V and J ends, which lost 0 bases and 3 bases, there was a span of 5 bases. This CDR3 is 13 amino acids long. CDR1 is LGHDT, CDR2 YNNKEL, per germline (reference sequence). DNA of the CDR3: TGTGCCAGCAGCCAAGACAGGGACACTGAAGCTTTCTTT. The encoded protein is CASSQDRDTEAFF.

The chain links TRBV19 to TRBJ1-5; D is undetermined. The germline V and J ends were trimmed by 3 bases and 7 bases, with 13 bases remaining between them. The CDR3 consists of 14 residues. Germline V lookup: CDR1 LNHDA, CDR2 SQIVND (reference sequence). The chain's CDR3 is CASSIGPSRQPQHF. The CDR3 DNA sequence: TGTGCCAGTAGTATTGGGCCTTCCCGGCAGCCCCAGCATTTT.